A selection of T cell receptor beta chains follows, all from one sample in a study of CD8 T cells in ankylosing spondylitis. A single record per CDR3 protein comes from TCRdb applying MiXCR to the 5' RACE reads. The table lists approximately 350,000 distinct CDR3 sequences, 20% of them singletons. Sequencing input: blood, either unsorted or a sorted T cell fraction (not recorded which). The receptors originated from a male donor with ankylosing spondylitis or in good health (not recorded which). Each CDR3 is given with its conserved first and last residue. D genes are given only for firm matches. Clone size, where shown, is once, few, many, or a class for clones that have expanded.

j_gene: TRBJ2-5; d_gene: TRBD2; abundance: .; v_gene: TRBV12-3/TRBV12-4; CDR3nt: TGTGCCAGCAGCATAGACAAGGCGGGAGCCACGACCCAGTACTTC; CDR3aa: CASSIDKAGATTQYF
j_gene: TRBJ2-7; d_gene: .; abundance: .; v_gene: TRBV20-1; CDR3nt: TGCAGTGCTAGAATTAGGGCTTCCTACGAGCAGTACTTC; CDR3aa: CSARIRASYEQYF
j_gene: TRBJ2-2; d_gene: .; abundance: .; v_gene: TRBV19; CDR3nt: TGTGCCAGTAGTATATCACAGCCAACCTCCGCGAACACCGGGGAGCTGTTTTTT; CDR3aa: CASSISQPTSANTGELFF
j_gene: TRBJ2-1; d_gene: TRBD2; abundance: .; v_gene: TRBV5-1; CDR3nt: TGCGCCAGCAGCTTAGGTGGACTAGCGGCCCTAAGGATGGGAGAGCAGTTCTTC; CDR3aa: CASSLGGLAALRMGEQFF
j_gene: TRBJ2-7; d_gene: .; abundance: many; v_gene: TRBV29-1; CDR3nt: TGCAGCGGTATGGGTTTAAGCTACGAGCAGTACTTC; CDR3aa: CSGMGLSYEQYF
j_gene: TRBJ2-7; d_gene: .; abundance: .; v_gene: TRBV12-3/TRBV12-4; CDR3nt: TGTGCCAGCAGTAGACAGGGAGGGGGTTACGAGCAGTACTTC; CDR3aa: CASSRQGGGYEQYF
j_gene: TRBJ2-7; d_gene: .; abundance: few; v_gene: TRBV20-1; CDR3nt: TGCAGTGCTAGAGGGCTGGGGGCGCTTGACGAGCAGTACTTC; CDR3aa: CSARGLGALDEQYF
j_gene: TRBJ2-3; d_gene: TRBD1; abundance: .; v_gene: TRBV10-3; CDR3nt: TGTGCCATCAGGGACAGGGGAGGGTCAGATACGCAGTATTTT; CDR3aa: CAIRDRGGSDTQYF
j_gene: TRBJ2-2; d_gene: .; abundance: .; v_gene: TRBV6-5; CDR3nt: TGTGCCAGCAGCCATTTCACCGGGGAGCTGTTTTTT; CDR3aa: CASSHFTGELFF
j_gene: TRBJ2-1; d_gene: TRBD1; abundance: many; v_gene: TRBV28; CDR3nt: TGTGCCAGCAGTCCAGGGACAGGGGCTGGCAATGAGCAGTTCTTC; CDR3aa: CASSPGTGAGNEQFF
j_gene: TRBJ1-1; d_gene: .; abundance: .; v_gene: TRBV2; CDR3nt: TGTGCCAGCAGTGAATTCAGGGTCGGCGGCACTGAAGCTTTCTTT; CDR3aa: CASSEFRVGGTEAFF
j_gene: TRBJ2-3; d_gene: TRBD1; abundance: .; v_gene: TRBV20-1; CDR3nt: TGCAGTGCCCCTCTCCGACAGGGTACAGATACGCAGTATTTT; CDR3aa: CSAPLRQGTDTQYF
j_gene: TRBJ2-1; d_gene: .; abundance: .; v_gene: TRBV12-3/TRBV12-4; CDR3nt: TGTGCCAGCAGAAGGACCGTGTATAGCCAGGCTGAGCAGTTCTTC; CDR3aa: CASRRTVYSQAEQFF
j_gene: TRBJ2-2; d_gene: .; abundance: .; v_gene: TRBV9; CDR3nt: TGTGCCAGCAGCGAGATGTTAACCGGGGAGCTGTTTTTT; CDR3aa: CASSEMLTGELFF
j_gene: TRBJ2-7; d_gene: .; abundance: .; v_gene: TRBV27; CDR3nt: TGTGCCAGCAGTTTGAGGAGCCTCTCCTACGAGCAGTACTTC; CDR3aa: CASSLRSLSYEQYF
j_gene: TRBJ2-3; d_gene: TRBD2; abundance: .; v_gene: TRBV12-3/TRBV12-4; CDR3nt: TGTGCCAGCAGTTTACCGGGAGCGGGGACCTCTAGCACAGATACGCAGTATTTT; CDR3aa: CASSLPGAGTSSTDTQYF
j_gene: TRBJ1-6; d_gene: .; abundance: .; v_gene: TRBV20-1; CDR3nt: TGCAGTGCTAGAGATCAAGTGGGGGAAAGTTCACCCCTCCACTTT; CDR3aa: CSARDQVGESSPLHF
j_gene: TRBJ2-7; d_gene: .; abundance: .; v_gene: TRBV2; CDR3nt: TGTGCCAGCAGAGCCGGGGGAAACTACGAGCAGTACTTC; CDR3aa: CASRAGGNYEQYF
j_gene: TRBJ2-7; d_gene: .; abundance: .; v_gene: TRBV4-1; CDR3nt: TGCGCCAGCAGCCAAGGTCGGTTAAACGAGCAGTACTTC; CDR3aa: CASSQGRLNEQYF
j_gene: TRBJ1-1; d_gene: .; abundance: .; v_gene: TRBV19; CDR3nt: TGTGCCAGTAGTATAGAGGACAGCCTGAACACTGAAGCTTTCTTT; CDR3aa: CASSIEDSLNTEAFF
j_gene: TRBJ2-2; d_gene: .; abundance: .; v_gene: TRBV15; CDR3nt: TGTGCCACCAGCAGAGATCCCCCATTTTACACCGGGGAGCTGTTTTTT; CDR3aa: CATSRDPPFYTGELFF
j_gene: TRBJ2-5; d_gene: TRBD1; abundance: .; v_gene: TRBV2; CDR3nt: TGTGCCAGCAGTGAAGTAAGGACAGGGGAAGAGACCCAGTACTTC; CDR3aa: CASSEVRTGEETQYF
j_gene: TRBJ2-7; d_gene: .; abundance: .; v_gene: TRBV6-5; CDR3nt: TGTGCCAGCAGTTACGCTGGCGGGAAGATCTACGAGCAGTACTTC; CDR3aa: CASSYAGGKIYEQYF
j_gene: TRBJ2-7; d_gene: .; abundance: few; v_gene: TRBV24-1; CDR3nt: TGTGCCACCAGTGACTCACTCGGCTACGAGCAGTACTTC; CDR3aa: CATSDSLGYEQYF
j_gene: TRBJ2-1; d_gene: TRBD1; abundance: few; v_gene: TRBV12-3/TRBV12-4; CDR3nt: TGTGCCAGCAGTTCCAGACAGGGGGCCTACAATGAGCAGTTCTTC; CDR3aa: CASSSRQGAYNEQFF
j_gene: TRBJ1-6; d_gene: .; abundance: few; v_gene: TRBV12-3/TRBV12-4; CDR3nt: TGTGCCAGCAGCCCTTCAGGGCCCCCCCTCCACTTT; CDR3aa: CASSPSGPPLHF
j_gene: TRBJ2-7; d_gene: TRBD2; abundance: .; v_gene: TRBV20-1; CDR3nt: TGCAGTGCTCCCCGACTAGCGGGGGCCGGCTGGGACGAGCAGTACTTC; CDR3aa: CSAPRLAGAGWDEQYF
j_gene: TRBJ2-2; d_gene: .; abundance: .; v_gene: TRBV15; CDR3nt: TGTGCCACCAGCAGAGACGTGGCGGGGAGCGCCGGGGAGCTGTTTTTT; CDR3aa: CATSRDVAGSAGELFF
j_gene: TRBJ2-5; d_gene: TRBD2; abundance: once; v_gene: TRBV5-1; CDR3nt: TGCGCCAGCAGGCGGACTAGCGCGGAGACCCAGTACTTC; CDR3aa: CASRRTSAETQYF
j_gene: TRBJ2-2; d_gene: TRBD1; abundance: few; v_gene: TRBV11-2; CDR3nt: TGTGCCGAAACGGCCGGGACAGGGAACACCGGGGAGCTGTTTTTT; CDR3aa: CAETAGTGNTGELFF